These 32 T cell receptor beta chains came from one sample sequenced in a study of neurological immune-mediated disorders. Each CDR3 protein is one row after TCRdb ran MiXCR on the 5' RACE reads. The repertoire holds under 60,000 distinct CDR3 sequences, with about 9.4% as singletons. Input material: PBMCs. Receptors originate from a woman aged 40 to 55 with HTLV-1-associated myelopathy (HAM/TSP).

This clonotype showed up many times. This sequence joins TRBV4-1 and TRBJ2-3, with 8 nucleotides matching TRBD2. Trimming took 0 bases from V and 2 from J; bases not matched to a gene: 7. The CDR3 is 17 residues long. From germline, CDR1 is MGHRA and CDR2 YSYEKL. The CDR3 sequence is CASSQDWSSGITDTQYF. The DNA for the CDR3 is TGCGCCAGCAGCCAAGATTGGAGTAGCGGGATCACAGATACGCAGTATTTT.

The chain recombines TRBV18 with TRBJ2-7, with 7 bases aligning to TRBD1. CDR1 is KGHSH, CDR2 LQKENI, per germline. The CDR3 length is 18 residues. The junction had 16 bases not matched to a gene; V was cut back by 3 bases and J by 2 bases. The CDR3, as DNA: TGTGCCAGCTCACCCCTGCCGGGACAGTCTAGATTGGCCTACGAGCAGTACTTC. This translates into CASSPLPGQSRLAYEQYF. Combining the CDR3 with reference TRBV18 and TRBJ2-7 gives the whole variable domain NAGVMQNPRHLVRRRGQEARLRCSPMKGHSHVYWYRQLPEEGLKFMVYLQKENIIDESGMPKERFSAEFPKEGPSILRIQQVVRGDSAAYFCASSPLPGQSRLAYEQYFGPGTRLTVT.

This clonotype was counted at least ten times. The chain has TRBV2 and TRBJ2-7; D possibly corresponds to TRBD1 (6 bases). The CDR3 has 16 residues. Germline V gene data show CDR1 as SNHLY and CDR2 as FYNNEI. Trimming cost V 2 bases and J 3 bases, with 17 bases left between them. The CDR3 protein is CASSERLRGRGYEQYF. The DNA for the CDR3 is TGTGCCAGCAGTGAACGTCTCAGGGGCCGAGGCTACGAGCAGTACTTC.

This sequence joins TRBV5-1 and TRBJ1-1, with D possibly matching TRBD1 (6 bases). The V gene's germline CDR1 is SGHRS and CDR2 YFSETQ. V lost 0 bases and J 5 bases, leaving 14 bases between the germline ends. This CDR3 contains 15 residues. CDR3 residues: CASSLGGQLRTEAFF. CDR3 DNA: TGCGCCAGCAGCTTGGGGGGACAATTGCGGACTGAAGCTTTCTTT.

This clonotype has ten or more counts. V gene TRBV24-1 combines with J gene TRBJ1-5; 9 positions match TRBD1. The CDR3 extends over 13 amino acids. J was trimmed by 4 bases and V by 11 bases; bases with no gene match: 5. Germline V lookup: CDR1 KGHDR, CDR2 SFDVKD. The CDR3 spells CAKTDRGNQPQHF. The CDR3 nucleotides read TGTGCCAAGACGGACAGGGGTAATCAGCCCCAGCATTTT.

The count of this clonotype is one. A read error may produce the germline difference seen at one junction end. This sequence joins TRBV4-1 and TRBJ2-7, with D maybe TRBD2 (6 bases). The CDR3 is made up of 15 amino acids. Germline loops: CDR1 MGHRA, CDR2 YSYEKL. The chain's CDR3 is CASSREVLAPGEQYF. The DNA for the CDR3 is TGCGCCAGCAGCCGGGAGGTACTAGCCCCCGGCGAGCAGTATTTC.

This clonotype has a handful of counts. Since a much larger clone is just one base distant, this may be a read error. V is TRBV20-1 and J is TRBJ2-7, with unresolved D. V was clipped by 4 bases and J by 3 bases, with 7 bases between them. The CDR3 is 11 amino acids. Germline loops: CDR1 DFQATT, CDR2 SNEGSKA (reference sequence). The CDR3 bases are TGCAGTGCTACCCAGTGCTACGAGCAGTACTTC. Translation gives CSATQCYEQYF.

Ten or more counts support this clonotype. The V and J genes are TRBV29-1 and TRBJ2-2, with D unresolved. Germline V CDR1 and CDR2: SQVTM, ANQGSEA. The V end was cut by 5 bases, the J end by 5 bases, with 9 bases between. The CDR3 is made up of 12 amino acids. The CDR3 is CSVMYATGELFF. The DNA for the CDR3 is TGCAGCGTTATGTATGCGACCGGGGAGCTGTTTTTT.

This clonotype has ten or more counts. This chain joins TRBV5-1 and TRBJ2-2; tentative D call: TRBD2 (6 bases). The germline CDR1 and CDR2 sequences are SGHRS and YFSETQ. V lost 0 bases, J lost 7 bases, and 13 bases lay in between. The CDR3 runs to 15 residues. The CDR3: CASSLGLDSVGELFF. In DNA, the CDR3 is TGCGCCAGCAGCTTGGGACTAGATTCTGTCGGGGAGCTGTTTTTT.

Many counts were recorded for this clonotype. CDR3 coding DNA: TGCGCCAGCAGCTCAAACAGGAGAACCAATGAGCAGTTCTTC. It codes for CASSSNRRTNEQFF. The rearrangement joins TRBV5-1 to TRBJ2-1; D may be TRBD1 (5 bases). Germline V CDR1 and CDR2: SGHRS, YFSETQ. V dropped 3 bases and J dropped 6 bases, with 13 bases sitting between them. The CDR3 covers 14 residues.

This clonotype was recorded many times. This rearrangement joins TRBV7-3 to TRBJ2-2; 10 bases line up with TRBD2. V shed 4 bases, J shed 2 bases, and the junction held 10 bases outside the gene matches. Germline V gene data show CDR1 as SGHTA and CDR2 as FQGTGA. CDR3 size: 18 residues. CDR3 region: CASSSSGIAGGNTGELFF. In nucleotides, the CDR3 is TGTGCCAGCAGCTCCTCGGGGATAGCGGGGGGCAACACCGGGGAGCTGTTTTTT.

This clonotype was detected ten times or more. This chain uses TRBV7-2 with TRBJ1-1; possible D gene TRBD1, 5 bases. CDR3 length: 14 residues. Trimming left V 5 bases short and J 1 base short, with 11 bases between. CDR1 and CDR2 (germline): SGHTA, FQGNSA. Here the CDR3 reads CASSPRTTNTEAFF. The CDR3 DNA sequence: TGTGCCAGCAGCCCCCGGACAACGAACACTGAAGCTTTCTTT.

This clonotype was counted many times. J is TRBJ2-7 and V is TRBV7-2, with 11 nucleotides matching TRBD1. Germline CDR1 is SGHTA and CDR2 is FQGNSA. V shed 7 bases and J 3 bases; nucleotides not matched to a gene: 5. This CDR3 is 14 amino acids long. CDR3 region: CASTPGTGGYEQYF. As DNA, the CDR3 is TGTGCCAGCACCCCCGGGACAGGGGGCTACGAGCAGTACTTC.

Ten or more counts support this clonotype. The CDR3 DNA reads TGTGCCAGCAGCCAAGATTTTGGGACTACATACAATGAGCAGTTCTTC. Translation gives CASSQDFGTTYNEQFF. This chain connects TRBV14 to TRBJ2-1, with TRBD2 identical over 7 bases. The CDR3 is 16 residues long. The V gene end was trimmed by 0 bases and the J gene end by 4 bases; junction bases not matched to a gene: 6. The germline V gene has CDR1 SGHDN and CDR2 FVKESK.

This clonotype has at least ten counts. The rearrangement joins TRBV20-1 to TRBJ1-4; 8 bases match TRBD1. Germline CDR1 reads DFQATT; CDR2 reads SNEGSKA (reference sequence). The CDR3 is 13 residues long. V shed 6 bases and J 7 bases; nucleotides not matched to a gene: 7. Written as DNA, the CDR3 is TGCAGTGCCTTGGACAGGGAAGCTGAAAAACTGTTTTTT. Protein sequence: CSALDREAEKLFF.

This clonotype occurred many times. The J gene is TRBJ1-5, the V gene TRBV7-2, with a weak D call TRBD1 (6 bases). Trimming stripped 10 bases from V and 5 bases from J, with 21 bases between. This CDR3 region has 15 residues. Per germline, CDR1 SGHTA and CDR2 FQGNSA. The DNA of the CDR3 is TGTGCCACCAGGATGGGTGGGGGCGCCGATCAGCCCCAGCATTTT. Its protein product is CATRMGGGADQPQHF.

This clonotype occurred many times. The gene calls are TRBV20-1 and TRBJ2-4; TRBD2 aligns across 8 bases. The CDR3 has 11 amino acids. With 4 bases clipped from V and 7 bases from J, the junction kept 0 bases outside the gene matches. From germline, CDR1 is DFQATT and CDR2 SNEGSKA (reference sequence). CDR3 in DNA: TGCAGTGCTATAGCGGGGAACATTCAGTACTTC. It translates to CSAIAGNIQYF.

This clonotype was recorded at least ten times. The chain combines TRBV6-2 or TRBV6-3 with TRBJ1-2; D gene ambiguous. The V gene lost 5 bases and the J gene lost 6 bases, with 13 bases spanning the gap. This CDR3 has 13 amino acids. The germline V gene has CDR1 MNHEY and CDR2 SVGEGT. Written as DNA, the CDR3 is TGTGCCAGCAGTCCCGATGAGATTAATGGCTACACCTTC. Translation gives CASSPDEINGYTF.

The sample holds many counts of this clonotype. CDR3 sequence: CASSPGAFGNEQFF. The CDR3 DNA sequence: TGTGCCAGCAGTCCAGGCGCCTTTGGGAATGAGCAGTTCTTC. The rearrangement uses TRBV6-5 and TRBJ2-1, with no clear D. Germline lookup yields CDR1 MNHEY and CDR2 SVGAGI. V lost 5 bases and J lost 7, with 15 bases in between. CDR3 length: 14 residues.

The chain uses TRBV4-1 and TRBJ2-6, with D possibly TRBD2 on 6 matching bases. Between the trimmed V and J ends, which lost 4 bases and 2 bases, there was a span of 15 bases. The CDR3 is made up of 17 amino acids. Germline-derived CDR1 and CDR2 are MGHRA and YSYEKL. The CDR3 sequence: CASSPLVWGAGANVLTF. In DNA form, the CDR3 reads TGCGCCAGCAGCCCTCTTGTTTGGGGGGCTGGGGCCAACGTCCTGACTTTC.

This clonotype was found many times. This sequence joins TRBV7-8 and TRBJ1-1; D is unresolved. V was shortened by 7 bases and J by 0 bases, with 12 bases between the two germline ends. This CDR3 spans 14 amino acids. Germline V gene lookup returns CDR1 SGHVS and CDR2 FQNEAQ. The CDR3 sequence: CASTIGRLNTEAFF. CDR3 nucleotide sequence: TGTGCCAGCACCATAGGACGGCTGAACACTGAAGCTTTCTTT.

The sample holds many counts of this clonotype. V and J are TRBV6-5 and TRBJ2-7, with 9 bases that match TRBD2. This CDR3 has 14 residues. After removal of 5 bases from V and 0 bases from J, the junction contained 2 bases not matched to a gene. CDR1 MNHEY and CDR2 SVGAGI come from the germline V gene. The CDR3 DNA is TGTGCCAGCAGTAGTAGCGGGGGCTCCTACGAGCAGTACTTC. It specifies CASSSSGGSYEQYF.

Regarding this clonotype: A read error is possible here, since a much larger clone lies one base away. The chain uses TRBV10-3 and TRBJ2-7; 7 bases line up with TRBD2. There are 11 residues in the CDR3. Germline V lookup: CDR1 ENHRY, CDR2 SYGVKD. CDR3 DNA: TGTACCATCGGGGGGTCCTACGAGCAGTACTTC. Its protein product is CTIGGSYEQYF.

This clonotype was counted ten times or more. The rearrangement uses TRBV3-1 and TRBJ2-2, with 10 bases fitting TRBD2. The CDR3 loop spans 20 amino acids. Looked up from germline, CDR1 is LGHDT and CDR2 is YNNKEL (reference sequence). The V segment lost 4 bases and the J segment 3 bases; nucleotides outside the gene matches: 17. The CDR3 reads CASSRGWRLAGFRDTGELFF. DNA for the CDR3: TGTGCCAGCAGCCGAGGGTGGAGACTAGCGGGTTTTCGGGACACCGGGGAGCTGTTTTTT.

This clonotype appeared many times. The chain combines TRBV20-1 with TRBJ1-4; 7 bases align to TRBD1. The CDR3 extends over 13 amino acids. In germline, CDR1 is DFQATT, CDR2 SNEGSKA (reference sequence). The V and J ends lost 6 bases and 7 bases, in that order; junction bases with no gene match: 8. CDR3 sequence (DNA): TGCAGTGCAATCCCGAACAGGGGTGAAAAACTGTTTTTT. Translating gives CSAIPNRGEKLFF.

This clonotype was found many times. V gene TRBV20-1 combines with J gene TRBJ2-7; the match to TRBD1 covers 8 bases. This CDR3 has 14 residues. V shed 6 bases, J shed 2 bases, and the junction held 9 bases outside the gene matches. Germline V gives CDR1 DFQATT, CDR2 SNEGSKA (reference sequence). The CDR3 loop is CSAHGQGRTYEQYF. CDR3 DNA: TGCAGTGCCCACGGACAGGGCCGAACCTACGAGCAGTACTTC.

This clonotype has at least ten counts. V is TRBV6-2 or TRBV6-3 and J is TRBJ2-1, with D possibly TRBD1 on 5 matching bases. CDR3 length: 11 residues. Trimming took 8 bases from V and 6 from J, leaving 8 bases between them. The germline gives CDR1 MNHEY, CDR2 SVGEGT. The CDR3 DNA reads as TGTGCCAGCCGCAGGGTCAATGAGCAGTTCTTC. Translated: CASRRVNEQFF.

Many counts were recorded for this clonotype. The V and J genes are TRBV15 and TRBJ1-4; D ambiguous. V was shortened by 0 bases and J by 10 bases, with 0 bases between the two germline ends. The CDR3 totals 10 residues. CDR1 is LNHNV and CDR2 is YYDKDF in the germline V gene (reference sequence). The CDR3 region is CATSREKLFF. The CDR3 DNA reads TGTGCCACCAGCAGAGAAAAACTGTTTTTT. The variable domain in full, completed from reference TRBV15 and TRBJ1-4, reads DAMVIQNPRYQVTQFGKPVTLSCSQTLNHNVMYWYQQKSSQAPKLLFHYYDKDFNNEADTPDNFQSRRPNTSFCFLDIRSPGLGDTAMYLCATSREKLFFGSGTQLSVL.

There are many counts of this clonotype. The chain carries TRBV10-3 and TRBJ2-3; D is unclear. The CDR3 has 12 amino acids. Per the germline V gene, CDR1 is ENHRY and CDR2 is SYGVKD. V was clipped by 0 bases and J by 3 bases, with 1 base between them. CDR3 protein: CAISESTDTQYF. In DNA, the CDR3 is TGTGCCATCAGTGAGTCGACAGATACGCAGTATTTT.

This clonotype was counted many times. The rearrangement joins TRBV12-5 to TRBJ1-5, with D maybe TRBD1 (5 bases). The CDR3 length is 17 residues. V was trimmed by 0 bases and J by 4 bases, leaving 16 bases between them. Germline CDR1 LGHNT, CDR2 FRNRAP. The CDR3 DNA reads TGTGCTAGTGGTTTGGTCCCCTCGGACGGGGGTAATCAGCCCCAGCATTTT. Translating it yields CASGLVPSDGGNQPQHF.

This clonotype was counted ten times or more. This chain links TRBV20-1 with TRBJ1-1; no reliable D call. Germline loops: CDR1 DFQATT, CDR2 SNEGSKA (reference sequence). With 1 base removed from V and 3 bases from J, the gap between germline ends came to 15 bases. The CDR3 covers 15 residues. CDR3 residues: CSARVGSKGDTEAFF. CDR3 coding DNA: TGCAGTGCTAGAGTGGGTTCGAAGGGAGACACTGAAGCTTTCTTT.

This clonotype was recorded at least ten times. The chain has TRBV5-1 and TRBJ2-3; 11 nucleotides line up with TRBD2. Germline V CDR1 and CDR2: SGHRS, YFSETQ. The V segment lost 6 bases and the J segment 6 bases; nucleotides outside the gene matches: 6. This CDR3 region has 14 residues. CDR3 coding DNA: TGCGCCAGCAAACTAGCGGGGGCCCGGGATACGCAGTATTTT. This translates into CASKLAGARDTQYF.